A single sample is the source of the 8 T cell receptor beta chains below, sequenced in a study of blood T cells in healthy people across ages. A J-beta primer mix and a sample-barcoded 5' primer were used in a second PCR of roughly 7 to 12 cycles. TCRdb fed the 5' RACE reads into MiXCR, producing one record per CDR3 protein. Of around 650,000 distinct CDR3 sequences detected, approximately 31% appear once; the ten largest clones hold 15%. Sequenced sample: blood. The receptors were gathered from a woman aged 80 or over in good health.

Details on this clonotype: At one end, the junction sequence differs from germline, possibly due to a read error. The rearrangement links TRBV28 to TRBJ1-1, with 7 bases matching TRBD1. Per the germline V gene, CDR1 is MDHEN and CDR2 is SYDVKM. This CDR3 has 14 amino acids. The DNA of the CDR3 is TGTGTCAGCAGCAATGGACAGGCGTGGGGTAAGGCTTTCTTT. Encoded protein: CVSSNGQAWGKAFF.

On this clonotype itself: This clone may be a read error of a much larger clone one base away. The chain combines TRBV6-5 with TRBJ2-5; D may match TRBD1 or TRBD2 (6 bases each). The germline V gene has CDR1 MNHEY and CDR2 SVGAGI. V was shortened by 6 bases and J by 5 bases, with 13 bases between the two germline ends. This CDR3 region has 13 residues. The CDR3 DNA reads as TGTGCCAGCAGGCGGGACACCCGGGAGACCCAGTACTTC. It yields the protein CASRRDTRETQYF.

Only a few counts were recorded for this clonotype. It may be a read error: a sequence one base away is much more abundant. The chain employs TRBV7-9 and TRBJ2-1, with TRBD2 as a possible D gene (6 bases). The CDR3 is 13 amino acids. V lost 8 bases, J lost 6 bases, and 14 bases lay in between. CDR1 and CDR2 from the germline V gene are SEHNR and FQNEAQ (reference sequence). Here the CDR3 reads CASQPRLGNEQFF. As DNA, the CDR3 is TGTGCCAGCCAACCCCGACTAGGCAATGAGCAGTTCTTC.

The CDR3 loop is CAWTTSGAYNEQYF. The CDR3 nucleotides are TGTGCCTGGACTACTAGCGGGGCCTACAATGAGCAGTACTTC. This chain uses TRBV30 with TRBJ2-5; TRBD2 matches 10 bases. There are 14 residues in the CDR3. The germline V gene has CDR1 GTSNPN and CDR2 SVGIG (reference sequence). V dropped 4 bases and J dropped 11; count of bases not matched to a gene: 13.

In this sample, this clonotype turned up once. The chain is built from TRBV20-1 and TRBJ2-3, with 10 positions matching TRBD1. CDR1 is DFQATT and CDR2 is SNEGSKA in the germline V gene (reference sequence). The CDR3 loop spans 14 amino acids. With 6 bases clipped from V and 1 base from J, the junction kept 4 bases outside the gene matches. The CDR3 nucleotides are TGCAGTGCGGGACAGGGGAGAGGCACAGATACGCAGTATTTT. As protein: CSAGQGRGTDTQYF.

This chain joins TRBV4-3 and TRBJ2-6, with D tentatively TRBD1 (5 bases). Trimming removed 2 bases at V and 1 base at J, with 15 bases between. This CDR3 contains 18 residues. Germline CDR1 LGHNA, CDR2 YSLEER. The CDR3 DNA follows: TGCGCCAGCAGCCAAACCGACAGCTCGAGTTCTGGGGCCAACGTCCTGACTTTC. Translated: CASSQTDSSSSGANVLTF.

There are many counts of this clonotype. This chain connects TRBV20-1 to TRBJ2-1; D remains ambiguous. CDR3 length equals 12 residues. The germline V and J ends were trimmed by 3 bases and 8 bases, with 11 bases remaining between them. Germline values: CDR1 DFQATT, CDR2 SNEGSKA (reference sequence). CDR3 DNA: TGCAGTGCTAGCGGGCACGCGGATGAGCAGTTCTTC. Translated, it gives CSASGHADEQFF.

This clonotype was seen only a few times. This may arise from a read error, as a much more abundant clone is one base away. The rearrangement joins TRBV6-1 to TRBJ2-5; D remains unclear. The germline CDR1 and CDR2 sequences are MNHNS and SASEGT. Between the trimmed V and J ends, which lost 6 bases and 5 bases, there was a span of 16 bases. CDR3 length equals 14 residues. The CDR3 DNA reads as TGTGCCAGCAGGGCGAACTCGCATGGGGAGACCCAGTACTTC. Its translation is CASRANSHGETQYF.